Listed below are T cell receptor beta chains from one sample, sequenced in a study of shared clonotypes between healthy human individuals. Repertoires were generated with immunoSEQ multiplex PCR, while TCRdb's copy carries only in-frame clones and drops some. The table shows 550,000 to 850,000 clones, with approximately 79% occurring only once. Sequencing was performed on memory CD4+ T cells sorted from blood. These receptors all stem from a woman in her 30s in good health. CDR3s include the opening cysteine and the closing phenylalanine or tryptophan. The D gene is left open where the match is weak. Size is stated for part of the rows, as once, few or many counts, or as a class when the clone is expanded.

D gene | clone size | J gene | V gene | CDR3 DNA | CDR3 protein
- | - | TRBJ2-1 | TRBV29-1 | TGCAGCGTTGAAGCTTCGAGGGACAATGAGCAGTTCTTC | CSVEASRDNEQFF
- | - | TRBJ1-5 | TRBV28 | TGTGCCAGCAGTTCGGACCCCACCAATCAGCCCCAGCATTTT | CASSSDPTNQPQHF
TRBD1 | - | TRBJ2-6 | TRBV5-1 | TGCGCCAGCAGGACGGGACAGTTCTCTGGGGCCAACGTCCTGACTTTC | CASRTGQFSGANVLTF
TRBD1 | - | TRBJ1-5 | TRBV27 | TGTGCCAGCAGCCACGGGACAGGTAATCAGCCCCAGCATTTT | CASSHGTGNQPQHF
- | few | TRBJ2-3 | TRBV6-1 | TGTGCCAGCAGTGAAGATAGGGGTAGCACAGATACGCAGTATTTT | CASSEDRGSTDTQYF
TRBD1 | - | TRBJ2-7 | TRBV29-1 | TGCAGCGTTGAAAGGGCAGGGGGCGGTCGATCCGAGCAGTACTTC | CSVERAGGGRSEQYF
- | - | TRBJ2-7 | TRBV2 | TGTGCCAGCAGTCCAGACCCCTTTTACGAGCAGTACTTC | CASSPDPFYEQYF
- | once | TRBJ2-2 | TRBV6-1 | TGTGCCAGCAGTGCCCAGGAGCCCCCGAACACCGGGGAGCTGTTTTTT | CASSAQEPPNTGELFF
- | - | TRBJ2-1 | TRBV6-1 | TGTGCCAGCAGTTTCGGACAGACGTACAATGAGCAGTTCTTC | CASSFGQTYNEQFF
- | - | TRBJ1-2 | TRBV6-1 | TGTGCCAGCGGACCCGCTTCAACCCCGAATGGCTACACCTTC | CASGPASTPNGYTF
- | - | TRBJ1-5 | TRBV28 | TGTGCCAGCAGTTTAAATAGCAATCAGCCCCAGCATTTT | CASSLNSNQPQHF
- | - | TRBJ1-1 | TRBV7-9 | TGTGCCAGCAGCCTCGGGGGAAGGAGGGCTGCTTTCTTT | CASSLGGRRAAFF
- | - | TRBJ1-2 | TRBV7-9 | TGTGCCAGCAGCTTACAGTCTAACTATGGCTACACCTTC | CASSLQSNYGYTF
- | - | TRBJ1-2 | TRBV9 | TGTGCCAGCGACAGGAACTATGGCTACACCTTC | CASDRNYGYTF
- | - | TRBJ1-1 | TRBV5-8 | TGTGCCAGCAGCTCTGACACCTTGAACACTGAAGCTTTCTTT | CASSSDTLNTEAFF
- | - | TRBJ2-3 | TRBV28 | TGTGCCAGCAGTTTAGGGCAGGGGTTCACAGATACGCAGTATTTT | CASSLGQGFTDTQYF
- | many | TRBJ2-1 | TRBV9 | TGTGCCAGCAGCCCTCGAAGTGTAATTGGGGGCAATGAGCAGTTCTTC | CASSPRSVIGGNEQFF
- | few | TRBJ2-1 | TRBV14 | TGTGCCAGCAGCTTGACCCGCGGGTATGAGCAGTTCTTC | CASSLTRGYEQFF
- | once | TRBJ2-1 | TRBV4-2 | TGTGCCAGCAGCCAAGATCGAGGGGCGGCGAGCGAGCAGTTCTTC | CASSQDRGAASEQFF
- | - | TRBJ2-2 | TRBV5-1 | TGCGCCAGCAGCCCCCTACACAACACCGGGGAGCTGTTTTTT | CASSPLHNTGELFF
- | - | TRBJ2-3 | TRBV30 | TGTGCCTGGAGTGTACAGAAAGACACTCCGCAGTATTTT | CAWSVQKDTPQYF
- | - | TRBJ2-1 | TRBV29-1 | TGCAGCGTTCTGTCCTACAATGAGCAGTTCTTC | CSVLSYNEQFF
TRBD1 | - | TRBJ1-5 | TRBV19 | TGTGCCAGTAGAGTCGGACAGGGTTGGAATCAGCCCCAGCATTTT | CASRVGQGWNQPQHF
TRBD2 | - | TRBJ2-3 | TRBV25-1 | TGTGCCAGCAGTGACCCGACTAGCGGGTTCACAGATACGCAGTATTTT | CASSDPTSGFTDTQYF
- | - | TRBJ1-3 | TRBV27 | TGTGCCAGCAGTTTAAGAGGCTCCCTTCGCTCTGGAAACACCATATATTTT | CASSLRGSLRSGNTIYF
- | - | TRBJ1-3 | TRBV6-5 | TGTGCCAGCAGTCGGGACCACTCTGGAAACACCATATATTTT | CASSRDHSGNTIYF
- | - | TRBJ2-7 | TRBV27 | TGTGCCAGCAGTGATTTCGTTGAGGGAGACGAGCAGTACTTC | CASSDFVEGDEQYF
- | - | TRBJ2-3 | TRBV10-3 | TGTGCCATCAGCCAGGGTTCCCCCACAGATACGCAGTATTTT | CAISQGSPTDTQYF
- | - | TRBJ2-1 | TRBV28 | TGTGCCAGCAGACAGCTAGGGAAGTCATACAATGAGCAGTTCTTC | CASRQLGKSYNEQFF
- | - | TRBJ2-5 | TRBV11-2 | TGTGCCAGCAGCTTAGGTCTCCGAGAGACCCAGTACTTC | CASSLGLRETQYF
TRBD1 | - | TRBJ2-1 | TRBV28 | TGTGCCAGCAGTTTATATGAGACAGGGGGCAAGAATGAGCAGTTCTTC | CASSLYETGGKNEQFF
TRBD1 | few | TRBJ1-1 | TRBV5-1 | TGCGCCAGCAGCCTGACAGGGGACCATACTGAAGCTTTCTTT | CASSLTGDHTEAFF